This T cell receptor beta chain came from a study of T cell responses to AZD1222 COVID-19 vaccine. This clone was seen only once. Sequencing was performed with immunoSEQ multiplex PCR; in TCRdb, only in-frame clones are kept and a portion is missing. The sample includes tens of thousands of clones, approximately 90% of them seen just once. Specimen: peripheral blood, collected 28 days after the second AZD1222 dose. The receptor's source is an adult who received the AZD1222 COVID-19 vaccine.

Written as DNA, the CDR3 is TGTGCCAGTAGTATGGGGATTTTGGACACTGAAGCTTTCTTT. Translated, it gives CASSMGILDTEAFF. The V gene is TRBV19, the J gene TRBJ1-1; D gene ambiguous. V was shortened by 3 bases and J by 3 bases, with 11 bases between the two germline ends. CDR3 length equals 14 residues. Germline V CDR1 and CDR2: LNHDA, SQIVND (reference sequence).